The present T cell receptor beta chain was sequenced within a study of T cells in tuberculosis. This clone has only a few counts. Sequenced by immunoSEQ multiplex PCR; TCRdb stores in-frame clones only, minus some. The repertoire includes over 40,000 clones, about 96% of them detected once, and approximately 7.6% sits in the top ten. What was sequenced was PBMCs. This TCR was sampled from a donor between 10 and 29 years old with latent tuberculosis or without tuberculosis infection.

In nucleotides, the CDR3 is TGTGCCAGCAGCCTCCACGGGTCGTTCAATGAGCAGTTCTTC. This codes for CASSLHGSFNEQFF. V and J are TRBV7-6 and TRBJ2-1; D unresolved. Germline V lookup: CDR1 SGHVS, CDR2 FNYEAQ. This CDR3 has 14 amino acids. V lost 5 bases and J lost 6, with 14 bases in between. Variable domain in full (rest from reference TRBV7-6 and TRBJ2-1): GAGVSQSPRYKVTKRGQDVALRCDPISGHVSLYWYRQALGQGPEFLTYFNYEAQQDKSGLPNDRFSAERPEGSISTLTIQRTEQRDSAMYRCASSLHGSFNEQFFGPGTRLTVL.